This T cell receptor beta chain was documented in a study of blood T cell repertoires in COVID-19. About the study: Samples came from the United States, Italy and Spain, spanning acute and convalescent COVID-19. Sources were T cells, B-cell-depleted T cells, or PBMCs; the material itself was cDNA or gDNA.

Authors' methods: The authors estimated nucleated cell counts from reference gene primer amplification. Using immunoSEQ multiplex PCR, the repertoire was profiled, and TCRdb retains in-frame clones only, with some absent. Clone size and V and J calls were adopted from that table, with D and trimming inferred from the DNA. The sample shows 150,000 to 200,000 clones, 85% of them seen only once. This CDR3 has 16 amino acids. Germline CDR1 reads SGHNT; CDR2 reads YENEEA. V shed 0 bases and J shed 3 bases, with 15 bases lying between them. The specimen sequenced was peripheral blood. J is TRBJ2-7 and V is TRBV11-3; maybe TRBD1 (6 bases). The sequence was collected from a human donor with acute or convalescent COVID-19. The donor label of this sample is uncertain. The CDR3 region has the DNA TGTGCCAGCAGCTTAGATATATTGGGACAAGACTACGAGCAGTACTTC. This translates into CASSLDILGQDYEQYF.